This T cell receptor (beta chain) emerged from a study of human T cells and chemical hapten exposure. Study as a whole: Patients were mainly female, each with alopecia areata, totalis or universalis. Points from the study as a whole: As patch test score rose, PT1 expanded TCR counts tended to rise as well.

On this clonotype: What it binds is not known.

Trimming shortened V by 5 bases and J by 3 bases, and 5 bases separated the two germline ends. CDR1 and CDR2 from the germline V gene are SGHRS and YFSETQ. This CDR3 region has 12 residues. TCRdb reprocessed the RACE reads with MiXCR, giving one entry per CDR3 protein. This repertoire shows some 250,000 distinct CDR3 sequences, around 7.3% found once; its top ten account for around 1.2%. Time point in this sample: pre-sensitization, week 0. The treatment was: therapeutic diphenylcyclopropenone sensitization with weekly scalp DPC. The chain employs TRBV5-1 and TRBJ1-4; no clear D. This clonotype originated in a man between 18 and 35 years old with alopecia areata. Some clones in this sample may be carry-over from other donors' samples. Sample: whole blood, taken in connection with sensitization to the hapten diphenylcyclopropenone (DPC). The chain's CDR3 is CASRDPNEKLFF. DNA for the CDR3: TGCGCCAGCAGAGACCCTAATGAAAAACTGTTTTTT.